This TCR beta chain stems from a study of radiotherapy plus CTLA-4 blockade in lung cancer. Study-level background: There were objective responses in 18% of patients, and 31% had disease control.

Germline V CDR1 and CDR2: SGDLS, YYNGEE. This CDR3 has 14 amino acids. Assay used: immunoSEQ multiplex PCR; TCRdb lists only in-frame clones, some missing. The sample holds 50,000 to 65,000 clones, approximately 80% seen once. Worth noting for this clone: An end of the junction does not agree with germline; a read error may underlie this.

The material was peripheral blood, obtained from a patient treated with radiotherapy plus ipilimumab. The receptor was isolated from a human donor with non-small cell lung cancer whose response to radiotherapy plus ipilimumab could not be evaluated. The chain links TRBV9 to TRBJ1-5, with D possibly TRBD1 on 5 matching bases. The CDR3, as DNA: TGTGCCAGCAGCCCAGCAGTAGGGGATCAGCCCCCGCATTTT. Encoded protein: CASSPAVGDQPPHF.